These 23 T cell receptor beta chains originate from one sample sequenced in a study of shared clonotypes between healthy human individuals. Method: immunoSEQ multiplex PCR; TCRdb's copy keeps in-frame clones and lacks some. The profile shows about 2.3 million clones, approximately 95% of them singletons. The source material was naive CD4+ T cells from PBMCs. Subset in this sample: CD45RA+ positively selected. The receptors here all came from a young man in good health. Some clones in this sample may be carry-over from other donors' samples.

V usage is TRBV6-5 and J usage is TRBJ2-5; D remains ambiguous. The germline CDR1 and CDR2 sequences are MNHEY and SVGAGI. This CDR3 region has 13 residues. The V and J ends lost 4 bases and 1 base respectively, with 7 bases between them. CDR3 residues: CASSSYGQETQYF. The CDR3 DNA sequence: TGTGCCAGCAGTTCGTATGGCCAAGAGACCCAGTACTTC.

The chain is built from TRBV19 and TRBJ1-1; perhaps TRBD1 as D (6 bases). Germline loops: CDR1 LNHDA, CDR2 SQIVND (reference sequence). The V and J ends lost 7 bases and 1 base respectively, with 10 bases between them. The CDR3 runs to 13 residues. In DNA, the CDR3 is TGTGCCAGTAATTACAGGGAGAACACTGAAGCTTTCTTT. Its protein is CASNYRENTEAFF.

V is TRBV6-5 and J is TRBJ1-1, with 8 positions matching TRBD1. The ends lost 1 base at V and 4 bases at J; junction bases unmatched: 8. The CDR3 is made up of 16 amino acids. Germline V gene lookup returns CDR1 MNHEY and CDR2 SVGAGI. The CDR3 nucleotides are TGTGCCAGCAGTTACTGGTCAGGGGGCTGGGGCACTGAAGCTTTCTTT. As protein: CASSYWSGGWGTEAFF.

The V gene is TRBV9, the J gene TRBJ1-2; the match to TRBD1 covers 9 bases. In germline, CDR1 is SGDLS, CDR2 YYNGEE. V was clipped by 3 bases and J by 4 bases; unmatched bases: 7. The CDR3 has 15 residues. The CDR3 is CASSGVGQGTYGYTF. The CDR3, as DNA: TGTGCCAGCAGCGGGGTGGGACAGGGTACCTATGGCTACACCTTC.

The chain combines TRBV11-2 with TRBJ2-1, with 11 bases lining up with TRBD1. The CDR3 extends over 17 amino acids. Germline V gene lookup returns CDR1 SGHAT and CDR2 FQNNGV. The V segment lost 3 bases and the J segment 8 bases; nucleotides outside the gene matches: 12. The CDR3 coding sequence is TGTGCCAGCAGCTTGTTAATAGGACAGGGGGCGTTTGATGAGCAGTTCTTC. As protein: CASSLLIGQGAFDEQFF.

This chain joins TRBV6-6 and TRBJ2-1; D is unresolved. The CDR3 is 13 residues long. V was pared by 6 bases and J by 10 bases, with 16 bases between. Germline V gives CDR1 MNHNY, CDR2 SVGAGI (reference sequence). The CDR3 DNA follows: TGTGCCAGCAGCCCGGTATTCCTGCCCGAGCAGTTCTTC. It codes for CASSPVFLPEQFF.

The rearrangement uses TRBV5-1 and TRBJ1-1; a possible D gene is TRBD1 (5 bases). CDR3 length: 15 residues. CDR1 and CDR2 (germline): SGHRS, YFSETQ. V lost 4 bases to trimming and J lost 4 bases, with 17 bases between them. The CDR3, as DNA: TGCGCCAGCAGCCTATATCTGGGGGGGAGCACTGAAGCTTTCTTT. Translation: CASSLYLGGSTEAFF.

This clone was seen just once. This sequence joins TRBV30 and TRBJ2-7; the match to TRBD2 covers 12 bases. J lost 4 bases, V lost 6 bases, and 4 bases had no gene match. The CDR3 consists of 13 residues. The germline V gene has CDR1 GTSNPN and CDR2 SVGIG (reference sequence). The CDR3 here is CACGTSGSYEQYF. The CDR3 DNA is TGTGCCTGCGGGACTAGCGGGTCTTACGAGCAGTACTTC.

The chain links TRBV5-1 to TRBJ2-7; D not certain. This CDR3 contains 13 residues. The V end lost 4 bases, the J end lost 1 base, and 9 bases lay between the germline ends. Germline V gene lookup returns CDR1 SGHRS and CDR2 YFSETQ. The DNA of the CDR3 is TGCGCCAGCAGCAGTGACGGATCCTACGAGCAGTACTTC. It specifies CASSSDGSYEQYF. The full variable domain, rest sourced from reference TRBV5-1 and TRBJ2-7, is KAGVTQTPRYLIKTRGQQVTLSCSPISGHRSVSWYQQTPGQGLQFLFEYFSETQRNKGNFPGRFSGRQFSNSRSEMNVSTLELGDSALYLCASSSDGSYEQYFGPGTRLTVT.

The genes are TRBV7-3 and TRBJ1-6; tentative D call: TRBD1 (5 bases). The CDR3 has 13 amino acids. V was cut by 2 bases and J by 11 bases, with 10 bases left in between. Per germline, CDR1 SGHTA and CDR2 FQGTGA. CDR3 DNA: TGTGCCAGCAGCTTAGCCAGGGAGGCACCCCTCCACTTT. It codes for CASSLAREAPLHF. The full variable domain, completed using reference TRBV7-3 and TRBJ1-6, is GAGVSQTPSNKVTEKGKYVELRCDPISGHTALYWYRQSLGQGPEFLIYFQGTGAADDSGLPNDRFFAVRPEGSVSTLKIQRTERGDSAVYLCASSLAREAPLHFGNGTRLTVT.

The chain recombines TRBV28 with TRBJ1-2; no clear D. The CDR3 spans 13 residues. Germline-derived CDR1 and CDR2 are MDHEN and SYDVKM. With 6 bases removed from V and 2 bases from J, the gap between germline ends came to 10 bases. The CDR3 nucleotides are TGTGCCAGCAGCCTACCTATCAACTATGGCTACACCTTC. Its translation is CASSLPINYGYTF.

The chain couples TRBV28 to TRBJ2-3, with D perhaps TRBD2 (6 bases). V was cut by 6 bases and J by 10 bases, with 23 bases left in between. The CDR3 runs to 15 residues. Germline V gene sequence: CDR1 MDHEN, CDR2 SYDVKM. CDR3 sequence: CASRPSRLRDMAQYF. The DNA for the CDR3 is TGTGCCAGCAGGCCCTCGCGTTTGCGGGATATGGCGCAGTATTTT.

This clone was counted a few times. This rearrangement joins TRBV7-9 to TRBJ1-2; tentative D call: TRBD1 (5 bases). The V end was cut by 6 bases, the J end by 6 bases, with 14 bases between. Looked up from germline, CDR1 is SEHNR and CDR2 is FQNEAQ (reference sequence). The CDR3 loop spans 13 amino acids. In DNA, the CDR3 is TGTGCCAGCAGTCTGGCAGGGATAGATGGCTACACCTTC. This translates into CASSLAGIDGYTF.

This sequence joins TRBV27 and TRBJ2-1; 14 nucleotides align to TRBD2. With 6 bases clipped from V and 8 bases from J, the junction kept 9 bases outside the gene matches. This CDR3 comprises 16 residues. Germline V CDR1 and CDR2: MNHEY, SMNVEV (reference sequence). The DNA for the CDR3 is TGTGCCAGCAGCAACCCCGGGACTAGCGGGAGCGATGAGCAGTTCTTC. Amino acid sequence: CASSNPGTSGSDEQFF.

Concerning this clone: This specimen includes other DNA sequences encoding the same CDR3. This chain connects TRBV9 to TRBJ2-3; 8 bases are a match to TRBD2. The length of the CDR3 is 16 residues. CDR1 and CDR2 (germline): SGDLS, YYNGEE. V was clipped by 0 bases and J by 0 bases; unmatched bases: 3. The CDR3 DNA sequence: TGTGCCAGCAGCGTAGTAACTAGCGGAAGCACAGATACGCAGTATTTT. This gives the protein CASSVVTSGSTDTQYF.

This chain joins TRBV19 and TRBJ2-1; D is undetermined. The V end was cut by 6 bases, the J end by 1 base, with 16 bases between. There are 16 residues in the CDR3. Germline CDR1 is LNHDA and CDR2 is SQIVND (reference sequence). This CDR3 reads CASSPRRGLSYNEQFF. CDR3 nucleotide sequence: TGTGCCAGTAGCCCAAGACGAGGCCTTTCCTACAATGAGCAGTTCTTC.

As regards this clone: Other DNA sequences in the sample encode the same CDR3. Here the CDR3 reads CASSEGFNYGYTF. CDR3 DNA: TGTGCCAGCAGTGAGGGATTTAACTATGGCTACACCTTC. This rearrangement joins TRBV2 to TRBJ1-2; D is unclear. V shed 3 bases and J shed 1 base, with 6 bases lying between them. Germline V gene sequence: CDR1 SNHLY, CDR2 FYNNEI. CDR3 length: 13 amino acids.

The rearrangement joins TRBV7-6 to TRBJ1-2, with D hard to call. This CDR3 region has 15 residues. The germline V gene encodes CDR1 SGHVS and CDR2 FNYEAQ. The germline V and J ends were trimmed by 3 bases and 6 bases, with 17 bases remaining between them. CDR3 loop: CASSLRLRGSDGYTF. The CDR3 DNA reads as TGTGCCAGCAGCTTGCGTTTGCGGGGATCGGATGGCTACACCTTC. The full variable domain, with the rest looked up from reference TRBV7-6 and TRBJ1-2, is GAGVSQSPRYKVTKRGQDVALRCDPISGHVSLYWYRQALGQGPEFLTYFNYEAQQDKSGLPNDRFSAERPEGSISTLTIQRTEQRDSAMYRCASSLRLRGSDGYTFGSGTRLTVV.

This chain uses TRBV20-1 with TRBJ1-2; D gene unclear. Germline loops: CDR1 DFQATT, CDR2 SNEGSKA (reference sequence). Trimming removed 4 bases at V and 6 bases at J, with 6 bases between. CDR3 length equals 10 residues. CDR3 DNA sequence: TGCAGTGCTATAATCAATGGCTACACCTTC. As protein: CSAIINGYTF.

The chain couples TRBV9 to TRBJ2-7; 7 bases align to TRBD1. Germline V gene lookup returns CDR1 SGDLS and CDR2 YYNGEE. CDR3 size: 15 residues. With 3 bases clipped from V and 6 bases from J, the junction kept 12 bases outside the gene matches. The CDR3 DNA is TGTGCCAGCAGCGCCACCGGGACAGTAGGTCTCGAGCAGTACTTC. This codes for CASSATGTVGLEQYF.

The chain is built from TRBV6-6 and TRBJ2-1, with TRBD2 as a possible D gene (6 bases). CDR3 length: 14 amino acids. Deletions cut 2 bases from V and 6 bases from J, with 11 bases between. The germline V gene has CDR1 MNHNY and CDR2 SVGAGI (reference sequence). The CDR3 is CASSYRRDVNEQFF. The CDR3 coding sequence is TGTGCCAGCAGTTACCGGAGGGATGTCAATGAGCAGTTCTTC.

V and J are TRBV27 and TRBJ2-1, with D perhaps TRBD2 (5 bases). Trimming took 4 bases from V and 7 from J, leaving 11 bases between them. This CDR3 region has 13 residues. Germline values: CDR1 MNHEY, CDR2 SMNVEV (reference sequence). The CDR3 loop is CASSSGWENEQFF. The CDR3 DNA reads as TGTGCCAGCAGTTCGGGGTGGGAGAATGAGCAGTTCTTC.

In the case of this clone: This sample also contains other DNA sequences that code for the same CDR3. This rearrangement joins TRBV9 to TRBJ1-1; D is unclear. With 5 bases removed from V and 5 bases from J, the gap between germline ends came to 10 bases. CDR3 size: 12 residues. Germline V gives CDR1 SGDLS, CDR2 YYNGEE. CDR3: CASSGGGTEAFF. Here the CDR3 DNA reads TGTGCCAGCAGTGGCGGAGGAACTGAAGCTTTCTTT. Full variable domain (remainder filled in from reference TRBV9 and TRBJ1-1): DSGVTQTPKHLITATGQRVTLRCSPRSGDLSVYWYQQSLDQGLQFLIQYYNGEERAKGNILERFSAQQFPDLHSELNLSSLELGDSALYFCASSGGGTEAFFGQGTRLTVV.